One sample yielded the 26 T cell receptor beta chains listed below, sequenced in a study of CD8 T cells in ankylosing spondylitis. Study findings and constraints: Apparently characteristic of ankylosing spondylitis blood was a TCR beta motif (eight highly homologous variants).

TCRdb reprocessed the 5' RACE reads via MiXCR and lists one record per CDR3 protein. Counted here are roughly 90,000 distinct CDR3 sequences, roughly 9% occurring once; the ten biggest clones make up over 25%. No antigens are known for them. Sample: blood, either unsorted or a sorted T cell fraction (not recorded which). The receptors come from a male donor with ankylosing spondylitis.

The table lists this clonotype with many counts. J is TRBJ2-1 and V is TRBV5-1; 12 bases agree with TRBD2. V shed 2 bases and J 7 bases; nucleotides not matched to a gene: 7. The CDR3 extends over 16 amino acids. Germline V CDR1 and CDR2: SGHRS, YFSETQ. The CDR3 nucleotides read TGCGCCAGCAGCTTCCTTACTAGCGGGAGGTCTAATGAGCAGTTCTTC. This gives the protein CASSFLTSGRSNEQFF.

Only a few counts were recorded for this clonotype. The chain recombines TRBV11-2 with TRBJ2-2; 10 bases map to TRBD2. J lost 8 bases, V lost 7 bases, and 7 bases had no gene match. The CDR3 consists of 14 residues. The germline gives CDR1 SGHAT, CDR2 FQNNGV. CDR3 in DNA: TGTGCCAGCACTAGCCTAGCGGGAGCTGGGGAGCTGTTTTTT. Translated, it gives CASTSLAGAGELFF.

This clonotype showed up many times. The V and J genes are TRBV14 and TRBJ2-1, with 15 bases fitting TRBD2. The CDR3 runs 18 residues. V lost 4 bases and J lost 1; bases outside the gene matches: 5. The germline CDR1 and CDR2 sequences are SGHDN and FVKESK. Here the CDR3 reads CASSLGLAGGISYNEQFF. DNA for the CDR3: TGTGCCAGCAGCCTAGGACTAGCGGGAGGGATATCCTACAATGAGCAGTTCTTC.

This clonotype has a handful of counts. This chain uses TRBV7-9 with TRBJ2-2, with TRBD2 matching over 10 bases. CDR3 length: 15 amino acids. The V gene end was trimmed by 6 bases and the J gene end by 1 base; junction bases not matched to a gene: 2. Per germline, CDR1 SEHNR and CDR2 FQNEAQ (reference sequence). For the CDR3, the DNA is TGTGCCAGCAGGCGGACTAGCGGGAACACCGGGGAGCTGTTTTTT. Translation: CASRRTSGNTGELFF.

This clonotype was observed a few times. At one end, the junction sequence differs from germline, possibly due to a read error. The chain uses TRBV14 and TRBJ1-2, with D perhaps TRBD1 (6 bases). The germline V gene has CDR1 SGHDN and CDR2 FVKESK. The CDR3 extends over 17 amino acids. CDR3 protein: CASSQNWGQSMTYGYAF. The DNA of the CDR3 is TGTGCCAGCAGCCAGAACTGGGGGCAATCTATGACCTATGGCTACGCCTTC.

Many counts were recorded for this clonotype. The CDR3 region is CAISEQRYYGYTF. The DNA of the CDR3 is TGTGCCATCAGTGAGCAGCGTTACTATGGCTACACCTTC. The chain couples TRBV10-3 to TRBJ1-2; D is ambiguous. In germline, CDR1 is ENHRY, CDR2 SYGVKD. This CDR3 spans 13 amino acids. V was pared by 2 bases and J by 3 bases, with 7 bases between.

This clonotype was detected many times. The chain couples TRBV5-1 to TRBJ2-1; 8 nucleotides agree with TRBD1. The germline CDR1 and CDR2 sequences are SGHRS and YFSETQ. Unmatched junction bases numbered 3, after V lost 2 bases and J lost 8 bases. CDR3 size: 13 residues. Here the CDR3 reads CASSFRGLDEQFF. The CDR3 DNA follows: TGCGCCAGCAGCTTCAGGGGGCTCGATGAGCAGTTCTTC.

This clonotype was found many times. V gene TRBV6-2 or TRBV6-3 combines with J gene TRBJ2-5; 11 nucleotides match TRBD2. The germline V gene encodes CDR1 MNHEY and CDR2 SVGEGT. The CDR3 runs 16 residues. The ends lost 6 bases at V and 10 bases at J; junction bases unmatched: 16. The chain's CDR3 is CASSRGLAVQIRDQYF. The CDR3 nucleotides read TGTGCCAGCAGCCGGGGACTAGCGGTCCAAATCCGAGACCAGTACTTC.

This clonotype was observed a handful of times. J is TRBJ2-1 and V is TRBV12-3 or TRBV12-4; D perhaps matches TRBD1 (6 bases). Trimming took 1 base from V and 10 from J, leaving 20 bases between them. CDR3 length equals 16 residues. In nucleotides, the CDR3 is TGTGCCAGCAGTTTAGGAGGGGGACCCAACTCCTACGAGCAGTTCTTC. Translating it yields CASSLGGGPNSYEQFF.

This clonotype was recorded a few times. This rearrangement joins TRBV11-2 to TRBJ2-7, with 15 bases fitting TRBD2. Germline V gene data show CDR1 as SGHAT and CDR2 as FQNNGV. The junction had 11 bases not matched to a gene; V was cut back by 5 bases and J by 0 bases. CDR3 length: 19 residues. CDR3 nucleotide sequence: TGTGCCAGCAGCCCCTTCCCCGGGACTAGCGGGGGGAGCTCCTACGAGCAGTACGTC. Its translation: CASSPFPGTSGGSSYEQYV.

This clonotype was observed at least ten times. The chain has TRBV7-2 and TRBJ2-1; D ambiguous. V dropped 0 bases and J dropped 3 bases, with 9 bases sitting between them. In germline, CDR1 is SGHTA, CDR2 FQGNSA. CDR3 length equals 15 residues. CDR3 loop: CASSLATLHYNEQFF. DNA of the CDR3: TGTGCCAGCAGCTTAGCTACATTACACTACAATGAGCAGTTCTTC.

The rearrangement joins TRBV5-1 to TRBJ1-1; the D gene is possibly TRBD1 (6 bases). This CDR3 region has 15 residues. Trimming took 1 base from V and 0 from J, leaving 10 bases between them. CDR1 SGHRS and CDR2 YFSETQ come from the germline V gene. The CDR3 DNA reads TGCGCCAGCAGCTTGAGGGGACACCTGAACACTGAAGCTTTCTTT. This sequence encodes CASSLRGHLNTEAFF.

The chain employs TRBV11-2 and TRBJ1-1; TRBD1 matches 8 bases. V gave up 7 bases and J gave up 2 bases; unmatched junction bases: 15. CDR1 and CDR2 (germline): SGHAT, FQNNGV. This CDR3 is 17 amino acids long. For the CDR3, the DNA is TGTGCCAGCACCCGGTCGGGACAGGCGGGCGGAAACACTGAAGCTTTCTTT. Its protein is CASTRSGQAGGNTEAFF.

This clonotype was seen more than once but under ten times. This chain uses TRBV20-1 with TRBJ2-2; D is possibly TRBD2 (6 bases). V lost 2 bases and J lost 7, with 14 bases in between. The CDR3 covers 14 residues. Germline loops: CDR1 DFQATT, CDR2 SNEGSKA (reference sequence). This chain's CDR3 is CSARPRDSGGELFF. In DNA, the CDR3 is TGCAGTGCTAGACCAAGGGACTCTGGCGGGGAGCTGTTTTTT.

This chain's CDR3 is CASSLVLQAGLYTGELFF. CDR3 nucleotides: TGCGCCAGCAGCCTAGTTCTCCAGGCGGGATTATACACCGGGGAGCTGTTTTTT. V is TRBV4-1 and J is TRBJ2-2; D is possibly TRBD2 (6 bases). Germline CDR1 is MGHRA and CDR2 is YSYEKL. V lost 4 bases and J lost 3, with 21 bases in between. CDR3 length: 18 amino acids.

This clonotype was counted ten times or more. The gene calls are TRBV5-1 and TRBJ1-2, with 9 bases identical to TRBD1. Trimming removed 9 bases from V and 10 bases from J; junction bases left unmatched: 10. This CDR3 has 12 residues. Germline V lookup: CDR1 SGHRS, CDR2 YFSETQ. Here the CDR3 DNA reads TGCGCCATCCAGGGACAGGGAGCCGACTACACCTTC. Residues: CAIQGQGADYTF. The whole variable domain, remainder taken from reference TRBV5-1 and TRBJ1-2, is KAGVTQTPRYLIKTRGQQVTLSCSPISGHRSVSWYQQTPGQGLQFLFEYFSETQRNKGNFPGRFSGRQFSNSRSEMNVSTLELGDSALYLCAIQGQGADYTFGSGTRLTVV.

There are many counts of this clonotype. The chain links TRBV29-1 to TRBJ2-7; no clear D gene. The V gene's germline CDR1 is SQVTM and CDR2 ANQGSEA. V lost 1 base and J lost 3, with 7 bases in between. This CDR3 region has 12 residues. As DNA, the CDR3 is TGCAGCGTTGAAGGTAGTCTCTACGAGCAGTACTTC. Translation gives CSVEGSLYEQYF.

This clonotype appeared many times. The junction departs from the called germline gene at one end, perhaps through a read error. This chain uses TRBV12-3 or TRBV12-4 with TRBJ2-2; 11 bases are a match to TRBD2. CDR3 length: 15 residues. The CDR3 is CASSLAGGLTGELFF. The CDR3 coding sequence is TGTGCCAGCAGCTTAGCGGGAGGGCTCACCGGGGAGCTGTTTTTT.

This clonotype was observed at least ten times. The chain carries TRBV12-3 or TRBV12-4 and TRBJ2-3; a possible D gene is TRBD2 (5 bases). V was shortened by 6 bases and J by 0 bases, with 19 bases between the two germline ends. The CDR3 has 17 amino acids. The CDR3 nucleotides are TGTGCCAGCAGCCCCGGAGGACCACTGTCTAGCACAGATACGCAGTATTTT. Amino acids: CASSPGGPLSSTDTQYF.

DNA of the CDR3: TGTGCCAGCAGCTTAGAAGTAGCAGGGTTCGGGGCCAACGTCCTGACTTTC. Amino acid sequence: CASSLEVAGFGANVLTF. The chain has TRBV11-2 and TRBJ2-6, with D perhaps TRBD1 (5 bases). The ends were cut back, 0 bases at V and 4 bases at J, with 13 bases in the middle. The CDR3 sequence is 17 residues long. The germline CDR1 and CDR2 sequences are SGHAT and FQNNGV.

This clonotype was detected ten times or more. The chain has TRBV29-1 and TRBJ2-1; possible D gene TRBD2, 6 bases. Germline CDR1 and CDR2: SQVTM and ANQGSEA. The CDR3 contains 12 residues. Deletions cut 3 bases from V and 7 bases from J, with 10 bases between. Here the CDR3 DNA reads TGCAGCGTTGACCCAGGAGGGAATGAGCAGTTCTTC. It encodes CSVDPGGNEQFF.

This clonotype was seen only a few times. The chain is built from TRBV15 and TRBJ2-7; TRBD2 agrees at 7 bases. The junction had 7 bases not matched to a gene; V was cut back by 5 bases and J by 6 bases. CDR1 and CDR2 (germline): LNHNV, YYDKDF (reference sequence). This CDR3 spans 13 amino acids. The CDR3 nucleotides are TGTGCCACCAGCGTGGGACTACCACTCGAGCAGTACTTC. Its protein product is CATSVGLPLEQYF.

The rearrangement uses TRBV4-1 and TRBJ2-7; D perhaps matches TRBD2 (5 bases). The ends were cut back, 0 bases at V and 3 bases at J, with 9 bases in the middle. Germline values: CDR1 MGHRA, CDR2 YSYEKL. CDR3 size: 14 residues. CDR3 protein: CASSQDPGFYEQYF. The CDR3 DNA reads TGCGCCAGCAGCCAAGATCCGGGATTCTACGAGCAGTACTTC.

This clonotype came up a few times. The chain combines TRBV12-3 or TRBV12-4 with TRBJ2-5; 8 nucleotides match TRBD2. The junction had 4 bases not matched to a gene; V was cut back by 7 bases and J by 3 bases. This CDR3 has 13 amino acids. CDR3 coding DNA: TGTGCCAGCACAGAGCGGGAGAAAGAGACCCAGTACTTC. Translation: CASTEREKETQYF.

Ten or more counts support this clonotype. The gene calls are TRBV11-2 and TRBJ2-1; D gene unclear. The V gene lost 2 bases and the J gene lost 0 bases, with 5 bases spanning the gap. The germline V gene encodes CDR1 SGHAT and CDR2 FQNNGV. The CDR3 loop spans 14 amino acids. Here the CDR3 DNA reads TGTGCCAGCAGCTTATGGACCTCCTACAATGAGCAGTTCTTC. As protein: CASSLWTSYNEQFF.

This clonotype was recorded at least ten times. This sequence joins TRBV4-1 and TRBJ2-1; TRBD2 aligns across 11 bases. The germline V gene has CDR1 MGHRA and CDR2 YSYEKL. The CDR3 has 14 amino acids. The V segment lost 8 bases and the J segment 8 bases; nucleotides outside the gene matches: 8. In DNA form, the CDR3 reads TGCGCCAGCCGTAGACTAGCGGGGACTCATGAGCAGTTCTTC. Its translation is CASRRLAGTHEQFF.